Sequencing of this T cell receptor (beta chain) was carried out in a study of blood T cell repertoires in COVID-19 (dated by TCRdb to 2018 to 2020). Regarding the study in general: The collaborator samples originated in the United States, Italy and Spain and spanned the acute and convalescent phases of COVID-19. The material from the prospective study consisted of cDNA or gDNA derived from T cells, B-cell-depleted T cells, or PBMCs. The repertoires were released in a freely available public database intended as a resource for research on the immune response to SARS-CoV-2. The samples were drawn from the first 160 participants of the ongoing ImmuneRACE study and from 950 to 1,500 subjects provided by 6 global collaborators. Where HLA class I and class II types were available, the types were taken from metadata supplied by the sample provider, not from assay-based typing. A de-identified subject ID, COVID-19 status, age in years and sex were almost always included in the sample metadata. The dataset comprised deeply sampled blood TCRbeta repertoires from subjects exposed to, actively infected with, or recovered from COVID-19.

Each collaborating institution followed its own protocols to collect whole blood in K2EDTA tubes. For TCRbeta analysis, collaborators shipped samples as frozen whole blood, isolated PBMCs, or DNA extracted from either of those sample types. TCRbeta CDR3 regions were amplified from genomic DNA by means of the immunoSEQ Assay, a bias-controlled multiplex PCR. Per the original workflow: Nucleated cell counts per sample were estimated from amplification of reference gene primers within the assay. To quantify the absolute abundance of each unique TCRbeta CDR3 rearrangement, sequence reads were collapsed and filtered. Productive Simpson clonality was computed per sample as the square root of Simpson's diversity index over productive rearrangements. Sourced from immuneACCESS, this table was stored by TCRdb with only in-frame sequences that have V and J called. A share of the clones is absent; for the studies checked, an unresolved V gene accounts for under half, and the remainder has no known explanation. That table is the source of V, J and clone size, and D and trimming were worked out from the DNA. The sample table contains 25,000 to 35,000 clones; only one count was recorded for 80% to 90% of them. Approximately 48% of the sample belongs to the ten largest clones.

Broad study findings and their caveats: How much clinical and demographic metadata was included differed by source and by participant, and the metadata was provided uncurated.

CDR1 and CDR2 are read off the germline V gene (reference sequence) as MNHNY and SVGAGI. The CDR3 spans 15 residues, from the cysteine through the phenylalanine. Kept here is only the CDR3 DNA, which spans 45 bases and is read in frame from base 1. Trimming leaves V shorter by 6 bases and J shorter by 5 bases, with the junction holding 7 bases beyond the gene matches. A note on this clone: Its cognate antigen has yet to be identified. The sample holds no much larger clone one base away, and base qualities are not on file.

Material: peripheral blood. This chain is built from TRBV6-6 and TRBJ1-6, with TRBD1 matching 7 junction bases. The receptor's source is a human donor with acute or convalescent COVID-19. The donor label of this sample is uncertain. CDR3 reads: CASSFRDRNNSPLHF. The DNA is as follows: TGTGCCAGCAGCTTCCGGGACAGAAATAATTCACCCCTCCACTTT.